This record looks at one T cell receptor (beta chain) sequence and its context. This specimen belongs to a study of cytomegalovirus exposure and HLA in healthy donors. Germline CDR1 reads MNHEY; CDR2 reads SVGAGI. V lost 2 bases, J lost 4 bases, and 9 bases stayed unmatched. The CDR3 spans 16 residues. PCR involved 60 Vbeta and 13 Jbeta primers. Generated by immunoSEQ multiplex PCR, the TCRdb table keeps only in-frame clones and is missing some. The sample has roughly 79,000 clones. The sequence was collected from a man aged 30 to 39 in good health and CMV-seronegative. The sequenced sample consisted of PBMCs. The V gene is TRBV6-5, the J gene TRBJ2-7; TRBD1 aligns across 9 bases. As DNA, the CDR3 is TGTGCCAGCAGTTACGCCGGGACAGGGCGTGGGTACGAGCAGTACTTC. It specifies CASSYAGTGRGYEQYF.